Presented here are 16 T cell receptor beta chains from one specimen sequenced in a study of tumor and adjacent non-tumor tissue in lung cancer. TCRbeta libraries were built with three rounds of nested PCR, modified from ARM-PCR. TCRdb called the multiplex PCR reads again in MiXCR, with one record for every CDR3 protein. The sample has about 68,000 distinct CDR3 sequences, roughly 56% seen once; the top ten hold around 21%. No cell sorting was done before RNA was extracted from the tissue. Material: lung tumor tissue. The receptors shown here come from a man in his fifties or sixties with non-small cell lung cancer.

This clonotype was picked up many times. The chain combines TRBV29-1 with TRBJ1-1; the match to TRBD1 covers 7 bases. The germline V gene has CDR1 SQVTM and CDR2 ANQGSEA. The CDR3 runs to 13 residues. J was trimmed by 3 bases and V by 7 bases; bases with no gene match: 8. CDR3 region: CSARQGSDTEAFF. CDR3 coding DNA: TGCAGCGCCCGACAGGGATCGGACACTGAAGCTTTCTTT.

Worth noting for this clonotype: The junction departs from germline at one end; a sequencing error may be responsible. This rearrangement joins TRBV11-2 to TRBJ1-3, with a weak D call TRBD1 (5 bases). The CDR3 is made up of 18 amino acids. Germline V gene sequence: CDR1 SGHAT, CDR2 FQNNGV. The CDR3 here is CVSNLVFTQGEGSHTVYF. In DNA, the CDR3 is TGTGTCAGCAACTTAGTATTCACCCAGGGCGAGGGGAGTCACACCGTATATTTT.

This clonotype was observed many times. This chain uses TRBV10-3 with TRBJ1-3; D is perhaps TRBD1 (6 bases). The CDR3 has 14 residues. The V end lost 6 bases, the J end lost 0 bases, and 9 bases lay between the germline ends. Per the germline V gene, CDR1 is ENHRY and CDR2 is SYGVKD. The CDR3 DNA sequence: TGTGCCATCAGACAGGGCTACTCTGGAAACACCATATATTTT. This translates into CAIRQGYSGNTIYF.

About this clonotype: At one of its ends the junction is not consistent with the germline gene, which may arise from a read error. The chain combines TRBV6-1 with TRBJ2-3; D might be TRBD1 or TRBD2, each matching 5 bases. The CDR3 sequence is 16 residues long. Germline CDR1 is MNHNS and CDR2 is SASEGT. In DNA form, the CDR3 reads TGTGCGAGCAGTCCTATCGGGGCGCCGAGCACAGATACGCAGTATTTT. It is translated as CASSPIGAPSTDTQYF.

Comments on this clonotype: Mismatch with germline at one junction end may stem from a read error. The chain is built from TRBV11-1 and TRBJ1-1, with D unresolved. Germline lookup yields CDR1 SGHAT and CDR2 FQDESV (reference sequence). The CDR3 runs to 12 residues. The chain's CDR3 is CASSLAGCEAFF. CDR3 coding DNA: TGTGCCAGCAGCTTAGCAGGGTGTGAAGCTTTTTTT.

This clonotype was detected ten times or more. For the CDR3, the DNA is TGTGCCAGCATCCAAAGACTAGCGGGAACAGATACGCAGTATTTT. Amino acids: CASIQRLAGTDTQYF. The J gene is TRBJ2-3, the V gene TRBV6-6; 11 bases agree with TRBD2. The V and J ends lost 7 bases and 3 bases, in that order; junction bases with no gene match: 6. CDR1 is MNHNY and CDR2 is SVGAGI in the germline V gene (reference sequence). The length of the CDR3 is 15 residues.

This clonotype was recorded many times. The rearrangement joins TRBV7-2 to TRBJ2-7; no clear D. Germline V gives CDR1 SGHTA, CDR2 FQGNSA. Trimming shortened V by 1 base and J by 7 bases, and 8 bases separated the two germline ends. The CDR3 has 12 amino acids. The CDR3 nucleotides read TGTGCCAGCAGCTTAGGGTATCCAGAGCAGTACTTC. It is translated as CASSLGYPEQYF.

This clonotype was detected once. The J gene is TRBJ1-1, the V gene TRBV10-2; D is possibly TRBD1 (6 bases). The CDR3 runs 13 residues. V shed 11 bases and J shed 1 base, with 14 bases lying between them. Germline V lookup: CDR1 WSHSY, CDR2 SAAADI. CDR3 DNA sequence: TGCGCCGGTAGTCGGACAGAGAACACTGAAGCTTTCTTT. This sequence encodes CAGSRTENTEAFF.

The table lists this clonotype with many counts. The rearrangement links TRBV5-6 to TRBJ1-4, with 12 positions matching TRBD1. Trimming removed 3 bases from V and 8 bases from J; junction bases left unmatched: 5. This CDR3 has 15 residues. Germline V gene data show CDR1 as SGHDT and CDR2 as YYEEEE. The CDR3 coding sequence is TGTGCCAGCAGCTCCGGGACAGGGGGCGTCGAAAAACTGTTTTTT. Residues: CASSSGTGGVEKLFF.

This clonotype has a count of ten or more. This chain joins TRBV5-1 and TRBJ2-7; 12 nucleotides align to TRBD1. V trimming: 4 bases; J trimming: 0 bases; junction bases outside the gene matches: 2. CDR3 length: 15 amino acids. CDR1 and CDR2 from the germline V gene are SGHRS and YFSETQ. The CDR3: CASSPGQGASYEQYF. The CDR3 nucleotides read TGCGCCAGCAGCCCGGGACAGGGGGCCTCCTACGAGCAGTACTTC.

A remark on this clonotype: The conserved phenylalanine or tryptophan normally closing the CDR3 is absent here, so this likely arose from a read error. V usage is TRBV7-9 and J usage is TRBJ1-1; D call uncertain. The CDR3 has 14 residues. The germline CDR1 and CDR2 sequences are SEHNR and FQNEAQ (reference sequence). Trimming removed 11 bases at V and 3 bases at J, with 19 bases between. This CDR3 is CACMKGPGYTEAFL. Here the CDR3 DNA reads TGTGCCTGTATGAAGGGTCCGGGGTACACTGAAGCTTTCCTC.

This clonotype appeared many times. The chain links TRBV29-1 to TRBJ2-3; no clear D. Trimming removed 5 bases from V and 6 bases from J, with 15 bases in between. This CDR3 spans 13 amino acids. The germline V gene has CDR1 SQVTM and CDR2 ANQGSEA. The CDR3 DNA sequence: TGCAGCGTTTCCAAGCATTTGGCCGATACGCAGTATTTT. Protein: CSVSKHLADTQYF.

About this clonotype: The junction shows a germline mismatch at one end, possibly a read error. CDR3 DNA: TGTGCCAGCAGTTACTACAGGGTCCGTGAGCATTACTTC. This codes for CASSYYRVREHYF. The chain couples TRBV12-3 or TRBV12-4 to TRBJ2-7; a weak D match, TRBD1 (6 bases). The CDR3 spans 13 residues.

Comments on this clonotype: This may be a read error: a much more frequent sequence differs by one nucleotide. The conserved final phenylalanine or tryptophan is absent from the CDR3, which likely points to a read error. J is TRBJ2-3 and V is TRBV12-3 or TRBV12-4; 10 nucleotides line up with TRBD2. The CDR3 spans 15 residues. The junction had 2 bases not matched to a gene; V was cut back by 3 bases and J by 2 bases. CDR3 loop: CASSFLAGATDTQYY. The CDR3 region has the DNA TGTGCCAGCAGTTTTCTAGCGGGGGCCACAGATACGCAGTATTAT.

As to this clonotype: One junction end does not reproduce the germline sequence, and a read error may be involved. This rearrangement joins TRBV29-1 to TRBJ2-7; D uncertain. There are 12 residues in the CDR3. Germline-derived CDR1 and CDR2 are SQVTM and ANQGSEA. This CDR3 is CIVEGDSNEQYF. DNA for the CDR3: TGCATCGTTGAAGGTGACTCTAACGAGCAGTACTTC.

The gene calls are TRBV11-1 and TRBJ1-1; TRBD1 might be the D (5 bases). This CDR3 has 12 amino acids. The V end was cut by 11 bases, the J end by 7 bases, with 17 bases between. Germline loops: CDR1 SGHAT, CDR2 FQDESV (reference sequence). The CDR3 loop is CAGNLEGSEAFF. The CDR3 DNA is TGTGCCGGCAACTTAGAGGGGAGTGAAGCTTTCTTT. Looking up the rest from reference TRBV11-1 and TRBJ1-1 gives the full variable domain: EAEVAQSPRYKITEKSQAVAFWCDPISGHATLYWYRQILGQGPELLVQFQDESVVDDSQLPKDRFSAERLKGVDSTLKIQPAELGDSAMYLCAGNLEGSEAFFGQGTRLTVV.